Each of the 19 T cell receptor beta chains below was sequenced from the same sample in a study of CD8+ T cells in alopecia areata. cDNA serving as the sequencing template came from extracted, reverse transcribed RNA. Only in-frame clones appear in the TCRdb table, and some are missing; sequencing was by immunoSEQ multiplex PCR. The sample holds over 25,000 clones, 60% to 85% seen once. The sequenced sample consisted of NKG2D-low CD8+ T cells sorted from blood. These receptors originate from a human donor with alopecia areata.

This chain joins TRBV6-5 and TRBJ2-1, with 10 bases matching TRBD1. V lost 0 bases to trimming and J lost 7 bases; unmatched junction nucleotides: 6. This CDR3 has 16 amino acids. Germline-derived CDR1 and CDR2 are MNHEY and SVGAGI. CDR3 DNA sequence: TGTGCCAGCAGTTACTCGATGGGACAGGGGTCGAATGAGCAGTTCTTC. This gives the protein CASSYSMGQGSNEQFF.

The gene calls are TRBV5-1 and TRBJ2-1; D perhaps matches TRBD2 (6 bases). The germline gives CDR1 SGHRS, CDR2 YFSETQ. Trimming removed 4 bases at V and 5 bases at J, with 7 bases between. This CDR3 is 12 amino acids long. The DNA of the CDR3 is TGCGCCAGCAGCGCGGGACACAATGAGCAGTTCTTC. Translation gives CASSAGHNEQFF.

The chain recombines TRBV19 with TRBJ2-1, with D perhaps TRBD1 or TRBD2 (5 bases each). The CDR3 length is 13 residues. CDR1 and CDR2 (germline): LNHDA, SQIVND (reference sequence). V lost 3 bases to trimming and J lost 12 bases, with 15 bases between them. This CDR3 is CASSIVTGRGQFF. For the CDR3, the DNA is TGTGCCAGTAGTATCGTAACGGGGCGAGGGCAGTTCTTC.

The CDR3, as DNA: TGTGCCAGCAGTTTATTCTCAGGGGCTGGGGAGCAGTACTTC. Its translation is CASSLFSGAGEQYF. The rearrangement uses TRBV28 and TRBJ2-7; the D gene is possibly TRBD1 (6 bases). With 1 base removed from V and 7 bases from J, the gap between germline ends came to 14 bases. The germline gives CDR1 MDHEN, CDR2 SYDVKM. This CDR3 spans 14 amino acids.

CDR3 residues: CSATRQGNEQYF. The CDR3 DNA reads as TGCAGCGCTACCAGACAGGGGAACGAGCAGTACTTC. This chain uses TRBV29-1 with TRBJ2-7, with 8 positions matching TRBD1. Germline V gene data show CDR1 as SQVTM and CDR2 as ANQGSEA. The CDR3 runs 12 residues. J lost 5 bases, V lost 7 bases, and 7 bases had no gene match.

For this clone: A read error may account for a junction end that differs from germline. The J gene is TRBJ2-1, the V gene TRBV4-1; D gene ambiguous. This CDR3 spans 11 amino acids. Germline CDR1 MGHRA, CDR2 YSYEKL. The CDR3, as DNA: TGCGCCAGCAGCCAAGTGGGTCCCCCGGTCTTC. Protein: CASSQVGPPVF.

This chain joins TRBV7-9 and TRBJ2-3; D might be TRBD1 or TRBD2, each matching 6 bases. V gave up 1 base and J gave up 3 bases, with 11 bases separating them. Germline V gene lookup returns CDR1 SEHNR and CDR2 FQNEAQ (reference sequence). The CDR3 contains 15 residues. Written as DNA, the CDR3 is TGTGCCAGCAGCTTAGGGGGGGCCGTGACAGATACGCAGTATTTT. Translated: CASSLGGAVTDTQYF.

The rearrangement uses TRBV6-5 and TRBJ2-5; D is undetermined. This CDR3 region has 12 residues. V lost 2 bases to trimming and J lost 5 bases, with 6 bases between them. Germline CDR1 is MNHEY and CDR2 is SVGAGI. The CDR3 spells CASSYVGETQYF. CDR3 in DNA: TGTGCCAGCAGTTACGTCGGGGAGACCCAGTACTTC.

The chain employs TRBV30 and TRBJ1-5; maybe TRBD1 (5 bases). Germline V lookup: CDR1 GTSNPN, CDR2 SVGIG (reference sequence). Between the trimmed V and J ends, which lost 1 base and 7 bases, there was a span of 8 bases. CDR3 length: 12 residues. CDR3 sequence (DNA): TGTGCCTGGAGTGATGGGGGACAGCCCCAGCATTTT. The encoded protein is CAWSDGGQPQHF.

This clone showed up just once. The chain couples TRBV5-1 to TRBJ2-2; the D is unclear. V was cut by 5 bases and J by 1 base, with 21 bases left in between. Germline CDR1 and CDR2: SGHRS and YFSETQ. This CDR3 comprises 18 residues. In DNA, the CDR3 is TGCGCCAGCAGTCCCATCCTTATGATACCAAAGAACACCGGGGAGCTGTTTTTT. Protein: CASSPILMIPKNTGELFF.

This sequence joins TRBV28 and TRBJ2-5, with TRBD2 identical over 11 bases. Trimming removed 2 bases from V and 5 bases from J; junction bases left unmatched: 7. The CDR3 runs 16 residues. CDR1 is MDHEN, CDR2 SYDVKM, per germline. The CDR3 region is CASSLVSGGAHETQYF. CDR3 sequence (DNA): TGTGCCAGCAGTTTAGTTAGCGGGGGGGCCCACGAGACCCAGTACTTC.

The V call is TRBV15, the J call TRBJ2-5; either TRBD1 or TRBD2 may fit D (5 bases each). V was trimmed by 5 bases and J by 5 bases, leaving 12 bases between them. Germline CDR1 is LNHNV and CDR2 is YYDKDF (reference sequence). The CDR3 length is 13 residues. The CDR3 coding sequence is TGTGCCACCAGCGGGGACCTGCTGGAGACCCAGTACTTC. This gives the protein CATSGDLLETQYF.

The J gene is TRBJ2-2, the V gene TRBV7-8; no firm D call. V was shortened by 5 bases and J by 7 bases, with 8 bases between the two germline ends. This CDR3 has 12 amino acids. Germline loops: CDR1 SGHVS, CDR2 FQNEAQ. CDR3 bases: TGTGCCAGCAGCCAGCACGTCGGGGAGCTGTTTTTT. As protein: CASSQHVGELFF.

The genes are TRBV6-4 and TRBJ2-1; 11 nucleotides line up with TRBD2. CDR1 and CDR2 from the germline V gene are MRHNA and SNTAGT. V shed 4 bases, J shed 4 bases, and the junction held 3 bases outside the gene matches. CDR3 length equals 15 residues. CDR3 amino acids: CASSVSSGGYNEQFF. As DNA, the CDR3 is TGTGCCAGCAGTGTTTCTAGCGGGGGGTACAATGAGCAGTTCTTC.

The V gene is TRBV15, the J gene TRBJ2-7, with D uncertain. Germline V gene data show CDR1 as LNHNV and CDR2 as YYDKDF (reference sequence). The ends were cut back, 8 bases at V and 2 bases at J, with 13 bases in the middle. The length of the CDR3 is 13 residues. CDR3 residues: CATSPHYTYEQYF. CDR3 nucleotide sequence: TGTGCCACCTCCCCACACTATACCTACGAGCAGTACTTC.

This clone was found a few times. The chain carries TRBV4-3 and TRBJ2-6; 12 bases map to TRBD2. J was trimmed by 0 bases and V by 1 base; bases with no gene match: 1. This CDR3 is 18 amino acids long. The germline V gene encodes CDR1 LGHNA and CDR2 YSLEER. As DNA, the CDR3 is TGCGCCAGCAGCCAAGGGACTAGCGGGGACTCTGGGGCCAACGTCCTGACTTTC. Translating it yields CASSQGTSGDSGANVLTF.

The genes are TRBV7-2 and TRBJ2-7, with no clear D. This CDR3 has 12 amino acids. Germline V CDR1 and CDR2: SGHTA, FQGNSA. Trimming shortened V by 6 bases and J by 2 bases, and 8 bases separated the two germline ends. The CDR3 DNA is TGTGCCAGCAGTCTAACGCCCTACGAGCAGTACTTC. Residues: CASSLTPYEQYF.

As DNA, the CDR3 is TGCAGCGTGGGACAGGACTATGGCTACACCTTC. It encodes CSVGQDYGYTF. The gene calls are TRBV29-1 and TRBJ1-2, with TRBD1 matching 8 bases. In germline, CDR1 is SQVTM, CDR2 ANQGSEA. The ends lost 6 bases at V and 3 bases at J; junction bases unmatched: 0. The CDR3 runs 11 residues.

The chain employs TRBV2 and TRBJ2-7; 7 positions match TRBD2. Per the germline V gene, CDR1 is SNHLY and CDR2 is FYNNEI. The CDR3 is 13 residues long. Trimming at V came to 9 bases and at J to 0 bases, leaving 5 bases not matched to a gene. The CDR3 nucleotides read TGTGCCAGAACAGGACTAGACTCCTACGAGCAGTACTTC. Its protein is CARTGLDSYEQYF.